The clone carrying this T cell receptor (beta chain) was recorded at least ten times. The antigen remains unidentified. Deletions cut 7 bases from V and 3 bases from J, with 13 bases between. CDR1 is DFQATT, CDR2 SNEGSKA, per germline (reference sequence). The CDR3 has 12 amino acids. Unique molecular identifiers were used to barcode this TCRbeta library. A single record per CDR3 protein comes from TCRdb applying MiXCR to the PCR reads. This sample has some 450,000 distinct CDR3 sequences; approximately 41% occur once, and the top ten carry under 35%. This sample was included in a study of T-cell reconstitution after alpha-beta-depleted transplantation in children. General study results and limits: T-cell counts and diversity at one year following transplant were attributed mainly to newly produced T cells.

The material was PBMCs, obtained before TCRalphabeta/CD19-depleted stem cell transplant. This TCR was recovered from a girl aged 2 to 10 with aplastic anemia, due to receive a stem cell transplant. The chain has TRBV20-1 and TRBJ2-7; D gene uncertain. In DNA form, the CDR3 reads TGCAGTGTCATGAGGCTAGGCTACGAGCAGTACTTC. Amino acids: CSVMRLGYEQYF.